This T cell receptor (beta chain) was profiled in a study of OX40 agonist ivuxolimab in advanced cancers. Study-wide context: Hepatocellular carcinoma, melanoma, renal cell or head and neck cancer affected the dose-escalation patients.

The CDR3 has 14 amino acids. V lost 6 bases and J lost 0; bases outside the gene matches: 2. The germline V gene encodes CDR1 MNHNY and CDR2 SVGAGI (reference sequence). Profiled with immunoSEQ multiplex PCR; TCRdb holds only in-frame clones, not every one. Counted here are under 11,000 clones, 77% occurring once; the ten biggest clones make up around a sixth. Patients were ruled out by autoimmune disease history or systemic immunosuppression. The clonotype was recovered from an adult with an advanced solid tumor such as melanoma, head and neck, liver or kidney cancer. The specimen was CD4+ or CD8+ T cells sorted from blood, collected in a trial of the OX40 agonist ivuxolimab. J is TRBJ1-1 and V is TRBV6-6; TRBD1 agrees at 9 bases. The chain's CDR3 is CASRGTGLNTEAFF. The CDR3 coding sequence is TGTGCCAGCAGGGGGACAGGGCTGAACACTGAAGCTTTCTTT.